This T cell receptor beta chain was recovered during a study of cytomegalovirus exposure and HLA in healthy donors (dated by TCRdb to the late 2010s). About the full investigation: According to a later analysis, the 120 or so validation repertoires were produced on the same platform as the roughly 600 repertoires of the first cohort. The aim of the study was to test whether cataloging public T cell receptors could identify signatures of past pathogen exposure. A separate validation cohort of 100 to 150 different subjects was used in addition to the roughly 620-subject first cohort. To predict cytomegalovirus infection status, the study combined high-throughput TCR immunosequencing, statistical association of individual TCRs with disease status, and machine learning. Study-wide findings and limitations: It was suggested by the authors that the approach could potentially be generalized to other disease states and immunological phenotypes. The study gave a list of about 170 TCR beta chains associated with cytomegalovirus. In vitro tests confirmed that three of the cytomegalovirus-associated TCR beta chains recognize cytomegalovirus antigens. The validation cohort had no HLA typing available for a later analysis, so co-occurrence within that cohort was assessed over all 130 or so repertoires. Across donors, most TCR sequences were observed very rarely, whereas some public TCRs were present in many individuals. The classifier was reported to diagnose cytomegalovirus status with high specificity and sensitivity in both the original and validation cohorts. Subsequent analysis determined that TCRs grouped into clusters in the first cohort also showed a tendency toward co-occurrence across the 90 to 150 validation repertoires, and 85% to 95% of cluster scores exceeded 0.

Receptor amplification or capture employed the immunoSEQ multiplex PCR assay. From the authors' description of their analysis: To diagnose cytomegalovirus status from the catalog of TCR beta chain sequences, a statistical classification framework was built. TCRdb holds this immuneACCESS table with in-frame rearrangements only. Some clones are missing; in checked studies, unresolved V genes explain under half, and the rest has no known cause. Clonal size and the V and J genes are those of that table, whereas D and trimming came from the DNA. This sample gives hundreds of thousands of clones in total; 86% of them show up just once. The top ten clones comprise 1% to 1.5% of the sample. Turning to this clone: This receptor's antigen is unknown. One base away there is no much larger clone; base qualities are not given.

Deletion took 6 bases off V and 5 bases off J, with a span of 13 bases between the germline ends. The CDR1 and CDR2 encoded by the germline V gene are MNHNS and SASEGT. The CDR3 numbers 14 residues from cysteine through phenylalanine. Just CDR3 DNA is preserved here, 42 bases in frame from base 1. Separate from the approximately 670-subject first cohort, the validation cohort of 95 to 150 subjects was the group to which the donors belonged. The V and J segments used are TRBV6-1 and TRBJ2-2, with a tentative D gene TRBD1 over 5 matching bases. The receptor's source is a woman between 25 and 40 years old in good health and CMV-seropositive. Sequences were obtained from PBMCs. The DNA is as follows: TGTGCCAGCAGCTACAGACAGCCAACCGGGGAGCTGTTTTTT. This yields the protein CASSYRQPTGELFF.